One and the same sample provided the 17 T cell receptor beta chains below, sequenced in a study of T cell responses to AZD1222 COVID-19 vaccine (dated by TCRdb to the early 2020s). The library was generated by the immunoSEQ multiplex PCR assay. TCRdb's version of the immuneACCESS table is confined to in-frame rearrangements and falls short of the full clone set. An unresolved V gene accounts for under half of the shortfall where checked; the remainder is of unknown origin. Here the sample has 86,000 or so clones; just over 90% occur a single time. The ten largest account for about 9.9% of the sample. The sample's time point label is to be understood as: about 28 days (+/-7) after the second vaccine dose. The sample was peripheral blood, taken 28 days after the second AZD1222 dose. These receptors were collected from an adult who received the AZD1222 COVID-19 vaccine.

This sequence joins TRBV6-2 or TRBV6-3 and TRBJ2-1, with no clear D. V was clipped by 1 base and J by 9 bases, with 10 bases between them. This CDR3 is built from 13 residues. Per the germline V gene, CDR1 is MNHEY and CDR2 is SVGEGT. The CDR3 protein is CASSYWRTGEQFF. The DNA for the CDR3 is TGTGCCAGCAGTTACTGGCGCACGGGTGAGCAGTTCTTC.

This chain's CDR3 is CASSLEEGRQSYEQYF. The CDR3 DNA reads as TGTGCCAGCAGCTTAGAGGAGGGGCGCCAGTCCTACGAGCAGTACTTC. The chain couples TRBV7-8 to TRBJ2-7, with D tentatively TRBD2 (6 bases). V lost 1 base and J 1 base, leaving 14 bases between the germline ends. Germline V gene data show CDR1 as SGHVS and CDR2 as FQNEAQ. This CDR3 has 16 residues.

The chain combines TRBV6-5 with TRBJ1-1; D possibly corresponds to TRBD1 (6 bases). The germline V and J ends were trimmed by 2 bases and 4 bases, with 8 bases remaining between them. In germline, CDR1 is MNHEY, CDR2 SVGAGI. The length of the CDR3 is 13 residues. The CDR3 region has the DNA TGTGCCAGCAGTTACGTCAGGGGCACTGAAGCTTTCTTT. It translates to CASSYVRGTEAFF.

This chain's CDR3 is CASQGAGSTGELFF. The CDR3 DNA reads as TGTGCCAGCCAGGGTGCGGGGTCCACCGGGGAGCTGTTTTTT. The J gene is TRBJ2-2, the V gene TRBV6-5, with D possibly TRBD2 on 6 matching bases. Germline V gene sequence: CDR1 MNHEY, CDR2 SVGAGI. The CDR3 consists of 14 residues. The ends were cut back, 8 bases at V and 4 bases at J, with 14 bases in the middle.

The CDR3 here is CASSSGQGDQPQHF. DNA of the CDR3: TGCGCCAGCAGCTCCGGACAGGGAGATCAGCCCCAGCATTTT. The chain couples TRBV5-1 to TRBJ1-5, with 8 bases lining up with TRBD1. CDR3 size: 14 residues. The ends lost 3 bases at V and 5 bases at J; junction bases unmatched: 4. The V gene's germline CDR1 is SGHRS and CDR2 YFSETQ.

V usage is TRBV19 and J usage is TRBJ1-1, with D unclear. V was cut by 8 bases and J by 0 bases, with 10 bases left in between. Germline V gene lookup returns CDR1 LNHDA and CDR2 SQIVND (reference sequence). The CDR3 has 13 amino acids. The CDR3 loop is CASSTGVNTEAFF. The DNA for the CDR3 is TGTGCCAGTTCAACGGGAGTGAACACTGAAGCTTTCTTT.

This chain uses TRBV27 with TRBJ1-5, with TRBD1 as a possible D gene (5 bases). Trimming took 3 bases from V and 7 from J, leaving 7 bases between them. There are 12 residues in the CDR3. Germline loops: CDR1 MNHEY, CDR2 SMNVEV (reference sequence). CDR3 protein: CASSLKGQPQHF. The CDR3 DNA follows: TGTGCCAGCAGTTTGAAGGGGCAGCCCCAGCATTTT.

The chain links TRBV7-8 to TRBJ1-5, with unresolved D. Germline-derived CDR1 and CDR2 are SGHVS and FQNEAQ. This CDR3 is built from 13 residues. Trimming shortened V by 8 bases and J by 7 bases, and 15 bases separated the two germline ends. CDR3 protein: CASGLSVRQPQHF. CDR3 DNA sequence: TGTGCCAGCGGCCTCTCGGTGCGACAGCCCCAGCATTTT.

The table lists this clone with a count of one. The chain employs TRBV30 and TRBJ2-3; 15 positions agree with TRBD2. This CDR3 spans 18 amino acids. Germline assignment: CDR1 GTSNPN and CDR2 SVGIG (reference sequence). Trimming cost V 3 bases and J 4 bases; bases outside gene matches: 11. Here the CDR3 DNA reads TGTGCCTGGAGCGGCACGGGACTAGCGGGGGGCGGGGCAGATACGCAGTATTTT. Its protein is CAWSGTGLAGGGADTQYF. Full variable domain (remainder filled in from reference TRBV30 and TRBJ2-3): SQTIHQWPATLVQPVGSPLSLECTVEGTSNPNLYWYRQAAGRGLQLLFYSVGIGQISSEVPQNLSASRPQDRQFILSSKKLLLSDSGFYLCAWSGTGLAGGGADTQYFGPGTRLTVL.

The chain recombines TRBV27 with TRBJ2-1; TRBD1 aligns across 10 bases. Germline V lookup: CDR1 MNHEY, CDR2 SMNVEV (reference sequence). The CDR3 has 16 amino acids. V was clipped by 5 bases and J by 5 bases; unmatched bases: 9. CDR3 amino acids: CASSANPGQGNNEQFF. As DNA, the CDR3 is TGTGCCAGCAGTGCAAACCCGGGACAGGGGAACAATGAGCAGTTCTTC.

V is TRBV18 and J is TRBJ1-2; possibly TRBD1 for D (6 bases). The germline V gene encodes CDR1 KGHSH and CDR2 LQKENI. CDR3 size: 17 residues. V shed 0 bases and J shed 1 base, with 15 bases lying between them. The CDR3 nucleotides are TGTGCCAGCTCACCACCCTTGGGGGCGCGGAGTAACTATGGCTACACCTTC. Translating gives CASSPPLGARSNYGYTF.

The chain uses TRBV20-1 and TRBJ1-1, with D unclear. Germline V gene sequence: CDR1 DFQATT, CDR2 SNEGSKA (reference sequence). Trimming took off 0 bases at V and 10 bases at J, with 9 bases between the two ends. This CDR3 is 11 amino acids long. CDR3 sequence reads: CSAREVGSAFF. The CDR3 DNA reads as TGCAGTGCTAGAGAAGTGGGTTCAGCTTTCTTT.

This clone has more than one count but fewer than ten. The chain is built from TRBV28 and TRBJ1-3, with TRBD1 matching over 8 bases. Germline V gene data show CDR1 as MDHEN and CDR2 as SYDVKM. The J segment lost 0 bases and the V segment lost 0 bases, leaving 4 bases of the junction unmatched. There are 17 residues in the CDR3. The CDR3 reads CASSLWGRGLSGNTIYF. As DNA, the CDR3 is TGTGCCAGCAGTTTATGGGGCAGGGGGCTCTCTGGAAACACCATATATTTT.

This chain uses TRBV30 with TRBJ1-6; unclear D gene. The germline V gene has CDR1 GTSNPN and CDR2 SVGIG (reference sequence). V was cut by 4 bases and J by 12 bases, with 16 bases left in between. The length of the CDR3 is 13 residues. The CDR3 bases are TGTGCCTGGACCCCCGGCCATCGGAGACCCCTCCACTTT. Protein sequence: CAWTPGHRRPLHF.

The rearrangement joins TRBV28 to TRBJ1-4; TRBD1 matches at 7 bases. The CDR3 spans 15 residues. With V trimmed by 8 bases and J by 5 bases, 11 bases remained unmatched. Germline CDR1 reads MDHEN; CDR2 reads SYDVKM. CDR3 residues: CASVGPGQQNEKLFF. Here the CDR3 DNA reads TGTGCCAGCGTGGGACCGGGACAGCAAAATGAAAAACTGTTTTTT.

V usage is TRBV7-9 and J usage is TRBJ2-1; no definite D call. The CDR3 runs 12 residues. Germline CDR1 is SEHNR and CDR2 is FQNEAQ (reference sequence). Trimming stripped 1 base from V and 7 bases from J, with 5 bases between. The CDR3 DNA is TGTGCCAGCAGCTTAGACCTTAATGAGCAGTTCTTC. Translation gives CASSLDLNEQFF.

This clone was picked up one time. The chain recombines TRBV3-1 (or the pseudogene TRBV3-2) with TRBJ2-2, with D maybe TRBD2 (5 bases). The length of the CDR3 is 19 residues. The V gene lost 0 bases and the J gene lost 4 bases, with 21 bases spanning the gap. The germline CDR1 and CDR2 sequences are LGHDT and YNNKEL (reference sequence). The CDR3 reads CASSQDRWRSARSTGELFF. CDR3 coding DNA: TGTGCCAGCAGCCAAGATAGGTGGCGTAGCGCCCGAAGCACCGGGGAGCTGTTTTTT.